This entry is about one T cell receptor beta chain. This entry is derived from a study of blood T cell repertoires in COVID-19. For the study at large: The cDNA or gDNA used as material had been derived from T cells, B-cell-depleted T cells, or PBMCs.

The CDR3 spans 14 residues. Per germline, CDR1 SGHNT and CDR2 YYREEE (reference sequence). V lost 3 bases and J 4 bases, leaving 10 bases between the germline ends. The method was immunoSEQ multiplex PCR; TCRdb's version includes in-frame clones alone and lacks a portion of them. The table has 180,000 or so clones, nearly 90% seen once. The chain couples TRBV5-4 to TRBJ1-4; no firm D call. The clonotype was recovered from a man aged 45-60 years with acute or convalescent COVID-19. Material: peripheral blood. Here the CDR3 reads CASSSEEHNEKLFF. The CDR3 nucleotides read TGTGCCAGCAGCTCGGAGGAACATAATGAAAAACTGTTTTTT.